This paragraph reports one T cell receptor beta chain. This clonotype was counted at least ten times. Its antigen is currently not known. Base-call qualities are not available, and no considerably larger clone is one nucleotide away. This sample stems from a study of T cells in Graves' hyperthyroidism and ophthalmopathy (dated by TCRdb to 2018 to 2020). Some background on the complete study: Peripheral blood samples were taken at the time of initial diagnosis, prior to any treatment. Whether ophthalmopathy could be predicted prospectively was tested in an independent validation cohort made up of 18 to 20 hyperthyroidism patients plus 17 patients who later progressed to ophthalmopathy. The paper reports TCR Vbeta CDR3 sequencing of approximately 140 peripheral blood samples: under 45 ophthalmopathy, about 75 hyperthyroidism and approximately 17 progressor patients. Once sampling was done, hyperthyroidism patients were given methimazole at a starting dose of 30 mg daily, whereas ophthalmopathy patients were given high-dose intravenous methylprednisolone. The approximately 98 discovery patients were randomly divided into training and test sets at a 7:3 ratio. The study also compared thyroid tissue and blood T-cell repertoires from a handful of Graves' hyperthyroidism patients. To identify distinguishing TCR V-J signatures, a discovery cohort of some 100 patients was used, comprising 40 to 45 with Graves' ophthalmopathy and some 60 with stable Graves' hyperthyroidism. General findings and caveats noted by the study authors: No statistical method was used to fix the sample size in advance, and group allocation was not hidden from the investigators. In validation, the model predicted progression to ophthalmopathy with around 71% sensitivity and less than 75% specificity, a median of 6.5 months before onset. In cross-validation, a model built on a 13 V-J signature told ophthalmopathy apart from stable hyperthyroidism with about 90% sensitivity and about 81% specificity, and in testing the same model reached 80%/75%. Most expanded thyroid clonotypes (frequency above 0.001) were also detected in blood, a finding suggesting that blood repertoires may reflect thyroid immune responses.

Moderately to severely active disease, a Clinical Activity Score of at least 3, a NOSPECS grade of at least 4, and a duration under 3 months were present in ophthalmopathy patients. Exclusion was applied to patients with uncontrolled infections, other autoimmune diseases, pregnancy or lactation. Diagnoses were established on the basis of clinical symptoms, serum thyroxine and TRAb, thyroid ultrasound, and orbital computed tomography. PBMCs were separated from roughly 10 ml of fresh peripheral blood using Ficoll-Paque density gradient centrifugation. Trizol reagent was used to extract total RNA, and RNA quality was then checked on an Agilent 2100 Bioanalyzer. From the cysteine up to the phenylalanine, the CDR3 has a length of 13 residues. CDR3 DNA only is kept here, 39 bases in frame from base 1. The V end loses 5 bases and the J end loses 5 bases, and a stretch of 10 bases separates them. CDR1 and CDR2, per the germline V gene, are SGHVS and FQNEAQ.

Amplification of TCR beta CDR3 regions was carried out from RNA transcripts. A first-round RT-PCR of the TCR CDR3 used the HTBI primer set with the Qiagen OneStep RT-PCR kit. Libraries were constructed in a second round of multiplex PCR, after which size selection and purification were carried out. Sequencing of the libraries was done on an Illumina HiSeq2000 using paired-end 100 bp reads. In the paper's pipeline: SOAPnuke was used to process the raw data, throwing out any read that contained adapters or uncalled bases, had a mean Phred below 15, or lacked an exact constant-primer or identifier match. High-quality paired reads were merged with COPE v1.2.5, and unique nucleotide sequences were defined as clonotypes. MiTCR v1.1 was used to align the clonotypes against IMGT TRBV, TRBD and TRBJ reference segments. Analysis was restricted to V-J combinations with a frequency above 0.0001, which covered just over 98% of repertoires. The TCS score was defined as the ratio of F50 (clonal expansion) to E x V (chaos), calculated using BLOSUM62-based TCRdist between CDR3 peptides within each V-J. Welch's t-statistics and random forest reduced fewer than 550 V-J features to under 15, which were used in a naive Bayes classifier (R e1071). The similarity between thyroid and blood repertoires was quantified using the Morisita-Horn index. TCRdb applied fastp at Q25 and MiXCR to the public reads, then kept only in-frame beta chains. Rows with a matching CDR3 protein are joined into one entry that keeps the most common DNA and genes. These V and J calls derive from TCRdb rather than the authors' analysis. Within this sample are about 610,000 distinct CDR3 sequences, with roughly 14% of them counted one time only. Roughly 4.5% of the sample is held by the ten biggest clonotypes.

The sequencing sample was made of blood. The sequence links TRBV7-8 to TRBJ2-1; no D gene can be assigned with confidence. This receptor was taken from a woman in her thirties or forties with Graves' ophthalmopathy. The DNA sequence is given as TGTGCCAGCAGCCCCCGCTATGACAATGAGCAGTTCTTC. Translated, it gives CASSPRYDNEQFF. Joined to the reference TRBV7-8 and TRBJ2-1 proteins, this CDR3 gives the full variable domain: GAGVSQSPRYKVAKRGQDVALRCDPISGHVSLFWYQQALGQGPEFLTYFQNEAQLDKSGLPSDRFFAERPEGSVSTLKIQRTQQEDSAVYLCASSPRYDNEQFFGPGTRLTVL.